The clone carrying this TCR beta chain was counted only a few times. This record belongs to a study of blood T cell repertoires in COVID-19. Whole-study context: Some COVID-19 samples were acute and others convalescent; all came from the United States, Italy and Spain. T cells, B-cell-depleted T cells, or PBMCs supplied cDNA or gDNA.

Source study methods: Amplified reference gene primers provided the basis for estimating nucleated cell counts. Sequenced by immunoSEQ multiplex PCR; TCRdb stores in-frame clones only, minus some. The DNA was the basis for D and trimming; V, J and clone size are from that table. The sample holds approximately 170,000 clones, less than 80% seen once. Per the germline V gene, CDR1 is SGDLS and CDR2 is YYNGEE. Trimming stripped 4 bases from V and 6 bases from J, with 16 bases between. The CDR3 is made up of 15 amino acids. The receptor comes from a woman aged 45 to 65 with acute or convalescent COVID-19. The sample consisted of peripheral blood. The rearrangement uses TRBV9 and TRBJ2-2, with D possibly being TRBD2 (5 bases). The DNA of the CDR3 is TGTGCCAGCAGCCACACTAGTATGAGGGCCGGGGAGCTGTTTTTT. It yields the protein CASSHTSMRAGELFF.